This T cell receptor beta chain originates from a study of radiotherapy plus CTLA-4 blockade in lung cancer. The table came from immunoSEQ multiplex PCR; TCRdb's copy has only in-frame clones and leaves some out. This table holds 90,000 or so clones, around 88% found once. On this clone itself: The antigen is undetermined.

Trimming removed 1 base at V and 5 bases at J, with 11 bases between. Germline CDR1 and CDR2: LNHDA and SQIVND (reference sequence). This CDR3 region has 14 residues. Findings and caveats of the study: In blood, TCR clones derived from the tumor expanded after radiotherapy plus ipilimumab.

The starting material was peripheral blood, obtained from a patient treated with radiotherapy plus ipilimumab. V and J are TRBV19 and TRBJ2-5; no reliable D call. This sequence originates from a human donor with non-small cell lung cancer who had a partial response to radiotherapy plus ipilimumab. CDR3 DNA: TGTGCCAGTAGTATAGGGAATAACGGGGAGACCCAGTACTTC. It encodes CASSIGNNGETQYF.